This T cell receptor beta chain was documented in a study of blood T cell repertoires in COVID-19 (dated by TCRdb to the early 2020s). Study-level background: Collaborator samples came from the United States, Italy and Spain and covered acute and convalescent phases of COVID-19. The material from the prospective study consisted of cDNA or gDNA derived from T cells, B-cell-depleted T cells, or PBMCs. Subjects who had been exposed to COVID-19, were actively infected with it, or had recovered from it provided the deeply sampled blood TCRbeta repertoires that made up the dataset. The repertoires were released in a freely available public database meant as a resource for research on the immune response to SARS-CoV-2. Samples were obtained from the ongoing ImmuneRACE study (first 160 participants) and from approximately 1,200 subjects provided by 6 global collaborators. Nearly every sample came with metadata listing a de-identified subject ID, COVID-19 status, age in years and sex. Where HLA class I and class II types were available, the types were taken from metadata supplied by the sample provider, not from assay-based typing.

In the case of this clone: Its antigen is not yet known. There are no base qualities to consult, and no much larger clone falls within one base.

From the cysteine through the phenylalanine, the CDR3 covers 13 amino acids. The sequence is cut down to CDR3 DNA, 39 bases in frame from base 1. The germline V gene gives CDR1 as LGHNT and CDR2 as FRNRAP. At the junction V is shortened by 1 base and J by 3 bases, with 6 bases in between. TCRbeta CDR3 regions were amplified from genomic DNA by means of the immunoSEQ Assay, a bias-controlled multiplex PCR. As for the authors' bioinformatics: Within the assay, amplification of reference gene primers was used to estimate how many nucleated cells each sample contained. To quantify the absolute abundance of each unique TCRbeta CDR3 rearrangement, sequence reads were collapsed and filtered. Productive Simpson clonality was computed per sample as the square root of Simpson's diversity index over productive rearrangements. Imported from immuneACCESS, the table was reduced by TCRdb to in-frame sequences with V and J called. These copies leave out some clones; in studies compared against another copy, an unresolved V gene accounts for under half, and the cause of the remainder is not known. Clone size and the V and J calls come from that table; the DNA yielded D and trimming. A total of approximately 240,000 clones appear in this sample, roughly 84% of them only once. Less than 20% of the sample rests with the top ten.

The paper as a whole reports these results and caveats: The quantity of clinical and demographic metadata differed by source and by participant and was supplied without curation.

Whole blood was collected in K2EDTA tubes by collaborating institutions according to the institutions' own protocols. For TCRbeta analysis, collaborators shipped samples in one of three forms: frozen whole blood, isolated PBMCs, or DNA extracted from either of those sample types. The receptor chain draws on TRBV12-5 and TRBJ1-2, with the D gene too uncertain to name. The clonotype originates from a woman of 80 years or more with active or convalescent COVID-19. Source material: peripheral blood. At the DNA level, the sequence is TGTGCTAGTGGTTTGGGGGCCTACTATGGCTACACCTTC. Translated, this is CASGLGAYYGYTF.